Each of the 20 T cell receptor beta chains below was sequenced from the same sample in a study of cytomegalovirus exposure and HLA in healthy donors. The PCR ran on 60 Vbeta and 13 Jbeta primers. Assay: immunoSEQ multiplex PCR; the TCRdb copy retains only in-frame clones and omits some. This sample has about 59,000 clones, with about 81% found just once. The sequenced sample consisted of PBMCs. The receptors originated from a man aged 30 to 39 in good health and CMV-seropositive.

Note on this clone: An end of the junction does not agree with germline; a read error may underlie this. This specimen includes other DNA sequences encoding the same CDR3. The rearrangement uses TRBV5-1 and TRBJ2-1; 11 nucleotides align to TRBD2. This CDR3 contains 15 residues. Germline CDR1 and CDR2: SGHRS and YFSETQ. The DNA for the CDR3 is TGTGCCAGCGTCCCCCTAGCGGGGGGATACAATGAGCAGTTCTTC. The encoded protein is CASVPLAGGYNEQFF.

This chain joins TRBV4-1 and TRBJ1-4; perhaps TRBD1 as D (5 bases). Germline CDR1 reads MGHRA; CDR2 reads YSYEKL. Trimming removed 3 bases at V and 7 bases at J, with 15 bases between. The CDR3 loop spans 15 amino acids. The CDR3 region has the DNA TGCGCCAGCAGCCATGGGGGGAGGGGTCTTGAAAAACTGTTTTTT. It specifies CASSHGGRGLEKLFF.

The chain links TRBV5-4 to TRBJ2-7; the D gene is possibly TRBD2 (8 bases). V was trimmed by 3 bases and J by 4 bases, leaving 14 bases between them. Looked up from germline, CDR1 is SGHNT and CDR2 is YYREEE (reference sequence). This CDR3 region has 14 residues. CDR3 loop: CASSSGGGIYEQYF. The CDR3 DNA follows: TGTGCCAGCAGCTCGGGAGGGGGCATTTACGAGCAGTACTTC.

This clone was seen a single time. This chain links TRBV7-2 with TRBJ2-7; 11 bases map to TRBD1. Germline V gene lookup returns CDR1 SGHTA and CDR2 FQGNSA. The CDR3 covers 14 residues. J was trimmed by 5 bases and V by 8 bases; bases with no gene match: 8. DNA for the CDR3: TGTGCCAGCGGCGGGACAGGGGGTTCGAACGAGCAGTACTTC. This translates into CASGGTGGSNEQYF.

This clone was seen once. This chain uses TRBV19 with TRBJ2-7; 7 nucleotides agree with TRBD1. The J segment lost 5 bases and the V segment lost 1 base, leaving 2 bases of the junction unmatched. The CDR3 runs 13 residues. CDR1 is LNHDA, CDR2 SQIVND, per germline (reference sequence). The CDR3: CASSIVGTDEQYF. The CDR3 region has the DNA TGTGCCAGTAGTATAGTAGGGACAGACGAGCAGTACTTC. The whole variable domain, filled in from reference TRBV19 and TRBJ2-7, reads DGGITQSPKYLFRKEGQNVTLSCEQNLNHDAMYWYRQDPGQGLRLIYYSQIVNDFQKGDIAEGYSVSREKKESFPLTVTSAQKNPTAFYLCASSIVGTDEQYFGPGTRLTVT.

The chain links TRBV10-3 to TRBJ2-6, with 11 bases aligning to TRBD1. Germline V lookup: CDR1 ENHRY, CDR2 SYGVKD. Unmatched junction bases numbered 6, after V lost 2 bases and J lost 0 bases. This CDR3 comprises 19 residues. The CDR3 DNA follows: TGTGCCATCAGTGAGGCCCGGGGACAGGGGGGCTCTGGGGCCAACGTCCTGACTTTC. This encodes CAISEARGQGGSGANVLTF.

This chain links TRBV9 with TRBJ2-2, with 11 bases that match TRBD2. The V gene end was trimmed by 0 bases and the J gene end by 6 bases; junction bases not matched to a gene: 4. This CDR3 is 16 amino acids long. Looked up from germline, CDR1 is SGDLS and CDR2 is YYNGEE. The CDR3: CASSVDPSGGPGELFF. For the CDR3, the DNA is TGTGCCAGCAGCGTAGATCCTAGCGGGGGGCCCGGGGAGCTGTTTTTT.

The chain employs TRBV11-2 and TRBJ1-2, with a weak D call TRBD1 (6 bases). The germline V and J ends were trimmed by 5 bases and 5 bases, with 18 bases remaining between them. Germline-derived CDR1 and CDR2 are SGHAT and FQNNGV. This CDR3 spans 15 amino acids. CDR3 loop: CASSLSGQGKYGYTF. The CDR3 coding sequence is TGTGCCAGCAGCCTTAGCGGGCAGGGGAAGTATGGCTACACCTTC.

This chain uses TRBV4-1 with TRBJ2-7; TRBD1 agrees at 7 bases. The CDR3 runs to 15 residues. The J segment lost 5 bases and the V segment lost 4 bases, leaving 11 bases of the junction unmatched. Germline CDR1 reads MGHRA; CDR2 reads YSYEKL. The CDR3 DNA follows: TGCGCCAGCAGCCCCTCCCAAGGGGGCATCAACGAGCAGTACTTC. The encoded protein is CASSPSQGGINEQYF.

The chain is built from TRBV5-1 and TRBJ2-2; tentative D call: TRBD2 (6 bases). Germline CDR1 SGHRS, CDR2 YFSETQ. Trimming pared 4 bases from V and 4 bases from J, leaving 17 bases between. The CDR3 is made up of 16 amino acids. This chain's CDR3 is CASSPGLWLGTGELFF. As DNA, the CDR3 is TGCGCCAGCAGCCCGGGACTTTGGTTAGGCACCGGGGAGCTGTTTTTT.

V usage is TRBV7-9 and J usage is TRBJ1-1, with 7 nucleotides matching TRBD1. V shed 5 bases, J shed 2 bases, and the junction held 8 bases outside the gene matches. The CDR3 covers 15 residues. Looked up from germline, CDR1 is SEHNR and CDR2 is FQNEAQ (reference sequence). CDR3 nucleotide sequence: TGTGCCAGCAGCCCGCGGACAGGAGTTAACACTGAAGCTTTCTTT. Residues: CASSPRTGVNTEAFF.

The CDR3 loop is CASSSGQARVYYEQYF. The CDR3 DNA reads TGTGCCAGCAGCTCTGGACAGGCCCGGGTCTACTACGAGCAGTACTTC. The rearrangement links TRBV7-2 to TRBJ2-7; 7 positions agree with TRBD1. The V gene's germline CDR1 is SGHTA and CDR2 FQGNSA. The length of the CDR3 is 16 residues. V trimming: 4 bases; J trimming: 3 bases; junction bases outside the gene matches: 12.

This clone was seen just once. This chain uses TRBV4-2 with TRBJ2-1, with 15 positions matching TRBD2. V lost 1 base and J lost 6; bases outside the gene matches: 4. The germline V gene has CDR1 LGHNA and CDR2 YNFKEQ. There are 17 residues in the CDR3. The CDR3 DNA sequence: TGTGCCAGCAGCCAAGTCGGGGGACTAGCGGGGGGCAATGAGCAGTTCTTC. It encodes CASSQVGGLAGGNEQFF.

The gene calls are TRBV4-3 and TRBJ2-3, with D uncertain. V lost 0 bases and J lost 4, with 11 bases in between. Germline lookup yields CDR1 LGHNA and CDR2 YSLEER. This CDR3 spans 15 amino acids. Written as DNA, the CDR3 is TGCGCCAGCAGCCAAGAGGGTCGCGGCGCAGATACGCAGTATTTT. Encoded protein: CASSQEGRGADTQYF.

The J gene is TRBJ1-2, the V gene TRBV29-1; 10 positions agree with TRBD1. V was clipped by 6 bases and J by 4 bases; unmatched bases: 17. The V gene's germline CDR1 is SQVTM and CDR2 ANQGSEA. The CDR3 contains 17 residues. The CDR3: CSVRGSGQGEGSYGYTF. The CDR3 bases are TGCAGCGTCCGAGGGTCAGGACAGGGGGAAGGGAGCTATGGCTACACCTTC.

The chain employs TRBV25-1 and TRBJ2-7; TRBD1 is a possible D gene (6 bases). The CDR3 has 13 amino acids. V was shortened by 10 bases and J by 4 bases, with 17 bases between the two germline ends. Germline CDR1 is MGHDK and CDR2 is SYGVNS. CDR3 amino acids: CATATGWFYEQYF. The DNA for the CDR3 is TGTGCCACCGCGACAGGATGGTTTTACGAGCAGTACTTC.

The CDR3 DNA reads TGTGCCAGCAGCGTAGAGGGGGCATTTAACTATGGCTACACCTTC. This sequence encodes CASSVEGAFNYGYTF. This chain connects TRBV9 to TRBJ1-2; 7 bases are a match to TRBD1. J was trimmed by 1 base and V by 0 bases; bases with no gene match: 3. Looked up from germline, CDR1 is SGDLS and CDR2 is YYNGEE. The CDR3 sequence is 15 residues long.

The CDR3 nucleotides read TGTGCCTGGAGCGCAGGCCTCCAAGAGACCCAGTACTTC. Its protein product is CAWSAGLQETQYF. The gene calls are TRBV30 and TRBJ2-5, with no clear D. From germline, CDR1 is GTSNPN and CDR2 SVGIG (reference sequence). The CDR3 has 13 residues. Trimming took off 3 bases at V and 1 base at J, with 9 bases between the two ends.

The J gene is TRBJ1-2, the V gene TRBV7-2; tentative D call: TRBD1 (5 bases). The CDR3 totals 16 residues. The V gene lost 1 base and the J gene lost 2 bases, with 14 bases spanning the gap. Germline lookup yields CDR1 SGHTA and CDR2 FQGNSA. The CDR3 sequence: CASSLVSGGSNYGYTF. CDR3 sequence (DNA): TGTGCCAGCAGCTTAGTCTCCGGGGGATCAAACTATGGCTACACCTTC.

A few counts support this clone. This rearrangement joins TRBV9 to TRBJ2-1, with 11 bases matching TRBD2. The germline V gene encodes CDR1 SGDLS and CDR2 YYNGEE. This CDR3 spans 20 amino acids. J gave up 1 base and V 0 bases, and 12 bases lay outside the gene matches. This CDR3 reads CASSVGHLSSGGRSYNEQFF. Written as DNA, the CDR3 is TGTGCCAGCAGCGTAGGCCATCTCTCTAGCGGGGGGCGTTCCTACAATGAGCAGTTCTTC.